The clone carrying this T cell receptor beta chain showed up many times. Its antigen is not known. Time point here: patch test 2, 6 weeks after DPC sensitization. The treatment denotes: therapeutic diphenylcyclopropenone sensitization with weekly scalp DPC. The study enrolled 18 to 70-year-old alopecia patients suitable for DPC. These data are taken from a study of human T cells and chemical hapten exposure. TCRdb called the RACE reads again in MiXCR, with one record for every CDR3 protein. Here the sample spans some 57,000 distinct CDR3 sequences, 9.5% to 10% being singletons. Overall study findings and caveats: The donors suffered from alopecia, so their immune response may not match that of healthy people.

Trimming cost V 7 bases and J 3 bases; bases outside gene matches: 7. This CDR3 has 15 amino acids. The sequencing used whole blood, collected in connection with sensitization to the hapten diphenylcyclopropenone (DPC). This clonotype originated in a woman between 45 and 65 years old with alopecia areata. Some clones in this sample may be carry-over from other donors' samples. The rearrangement joins TRBV12-3 or TRBV12-4 to TRBJ2-1; 9 bases are shared with TRBD1. The CDR3 nucleotides read TGTGCCAGCACCCTCGGACAGGGGTACTACAATGAGCAGTTCTTC. Its protein is CASTLGQGYYNEQFF.